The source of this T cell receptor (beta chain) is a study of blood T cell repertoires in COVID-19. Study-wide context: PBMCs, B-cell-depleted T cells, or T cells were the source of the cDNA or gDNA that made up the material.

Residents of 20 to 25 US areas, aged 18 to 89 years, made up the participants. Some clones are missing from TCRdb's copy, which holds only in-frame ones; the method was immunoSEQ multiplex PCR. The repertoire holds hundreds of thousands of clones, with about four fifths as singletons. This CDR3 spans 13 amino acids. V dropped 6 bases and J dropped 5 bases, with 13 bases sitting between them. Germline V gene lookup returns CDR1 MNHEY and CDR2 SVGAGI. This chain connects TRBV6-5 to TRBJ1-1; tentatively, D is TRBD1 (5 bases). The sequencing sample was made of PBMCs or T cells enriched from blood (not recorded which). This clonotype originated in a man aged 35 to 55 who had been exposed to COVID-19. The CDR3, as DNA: TGTGCCAGCAGCCGCGACAGTTGGACTGAAGCTTTCTTT. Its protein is CASSRDSWTEAFF.